These 16 T cell receptor beta chains were all obtained from the same sample, sequenced in a study of blood T cells in healthy people across ages. The second PCR ran 7 to 11 cycles with a sample-barcoded 5' primer and J-beta primers. MiXCR, run by TCRdb on the 5' RACE reads, gives a single entry per CDR3 protein. This table has about 1.5 million distinct CDR3 sequences, roughly 43% appearing once. Source material: blood. The receptors shown here come from a woman aged 18-30 years in good health.

This clonotype occurred a few times. This chain links TRBV7-2 with TRBJ2-7; D is unclear. The CDR3 covers 13 residues. The V and J ends lost 5 bases and 6 bases respectively, with 14 bases between them. Germline V gene sequence: CDR1 SGHTA, CDR2 FQGNSA. CDR3 in amino acids: CASSPAASFEQYF. DNA for the CDR3: TGTGCCAGCAGCCCGGCGGCGTCTTTCGAGCAGTACTTC. Full variable domain (rest looked up from reference TRBV7-2 and TRBJ2-7): GAGVSQSPSNKVTEKGKDVELRCDPISGHTALYWYRQSLGQGLEFLIYFQGNSAPDKSGLPSDRFSAERTGGSVSTLTIQRTQQEDSAVYLCASSPAASFEQYFGPGTRLTVT.

In its sample, this clonotype was seen a few times. The chain links TRBV12-3 or TRBV12-4 to TRBJ1-5; TRBD1 aligns across 7 bases. The V segment lost 7 bases and the J segment 2 bases; nucleotides outside the gene matches: 8. The CDR3 has 15 residues. The chain's CDR3 is CASIPGGFRNQPQHF. Here the CDR3 DNA reads TGTGCCAGCATCCCAGGGGGATTTCGCAATCAGCCCCAGCATTTT.

This chain links TRBV7-2 with TRBJ2-5; no clear D. V was shortened by 4 bases and J by 4 bases, with 7 bases between the two germline ends. The CDR3 runs 12 residues. The germline gives CDR1 SGHTA, CDR2 FQGNSA. CDR3 in DNA: TGTGCCAGCAGCTCGAGTCTAGAGACCCAGTACTTC. Protein product: CASSSSLETQYF.

This chain links TRBV6-6 with TRBJ1-2; D remains ambiguous. The CDR3 extends over 11 amino acids. Germline CDR1 is MNHNY and CDR2 is SVGAGI (reference sequence). V was clipped by 2 bases and J by 7 bases, with 5 bases between them. The CDR3 DNA follows: TGTGCCAGCAGTTACGGGCCTGGCTACACCTTC. Residues: CASSYGPGYTF.

The chain employs TRBV6-6 and TRBJ2-2; TRBD2 matches at 9 bases. Trimming removed 2 bases from V and 5 bases from J; junction bases left unmatched: 3. The germline V gene has CDR1 MNHNY and CDR2 SVGAGI (reference sequence). This CDR3 region has 15 residues. CDR3 bases: TGTGCCAGCAGTTACCCAGCGGGAGGTACCGGGGAGCTGTTTTTT. Its protein product is CASSYPAGGTGELFF.

The genes are TRBV11-2 and TRBJ2-1; D possibly corresponds to TRBD2 (5 bases). Per germline, CDR1 SGHAT and CDR2 FQNNGV. The V gene lost 2 bases and the J gene lost 5 bases, with 13 bases spanning the gap. The CDR3 has 15 residues. CDR3 sequence (DNA): TGTGCCAGCAGCTTAATCCTACAGCGGAACAATGAGCAGTTCTTC. Translation gives CASSLILQRNNEQFF.

The table lists this clonotype with a few counts. The V gene is TRBV11-2, the J gene TRBJ1-2; D is unresolved. The germline V and J ends were trimmed by 3 bases and 4 bases, with 15 bases remaining between them. The CDR3 is made up of 15 amino acids. Germline CDR1 SGHAT, CDR2 FQNNGV. CDR3 protein: CASSFSNSPVYGYTF. CDR3 coding DNA: TGTGCCAGCAGCTTTTCCAACTCCCCGGTCTATGGCTACACCTTC.

V usage is TRBV7-2 and J usage is TRBJ2-1; 10 bases are shared with TRBD2. V shed 4 bases, J shed 3 bases, and the junction held 15 bases outside the gene matches. The CDR3 has 19 residues. From germline, CDR1 is SGHTA and CDR2 FQGNSA. Here the CDR3 DNA reads TGTGCCAGCAGCTCCCCGGGGGGTAGCGGGAGGAAGAGCTACAATGAGCAGTTCTTC. Encoded protein: CASSSPGGSGRKSYNEQFF.

A few counts support this clonotype. The chain couples TRBV16 to TRBJ1-5, with no clear D. Trimming took 0 bases from V and 4 from J, leaving 4 bases between them. The CDR3 has 13 residues. CDR1 KGHSY and CDR2 FQNENV come from the germline V gene. DNA of the CDR3: TGTGCCAGCAGCCAATCGTGGAATCAGCCCCAGCATTTT. As protein: CASSQSWNQPQHF.

V gene TRBV25-1 combines with J gene TRBJ2-7; 7 bases agree with TRBD1. Germline CDR1 reads MGHDK; CDR2 reads SYGVNS. This CDR3 is 16 amino acids long. Trimming took 11 bases from V and 7 from J; bases not matched to a gene: 23. The CDR3 region has the DNA TGTGCCGGACCTAATTCCGGGACAGCTACCTACAATGAGCAGTACTTC. Translated: CAGPNSGTATYNEQYF.

In its sample, this clonotype was seen a few times. V usage is TRBV12-3 or TRBV12-4 and J usage is TRBJ2-5; 13 bases fit TRBD2. The DNA end favors TRBJ2-7, so the J call may be wrong. The CDR3 has 18 amino acids. CDR3 DNA: TGTGCCAGCAGTTTAGCACGGACTAGCGGGAGTCTGAAATACGAGCAGTACTTC. Encoded protein: CASSLARTSGSLKYEQYF.

The table lists this clonotype with a few counts. V gene TRBV9 combines with J gene TRBJ1-2; the D is unclear. CDR3 length equals 17 residues. With 0 bases removed from V and 0 bases from J, the gap between germline ends came to 15 bases. Germline CDR1 SGDLS, CDR2 YYNGEE. As DNA, the CDR3 is TGTGCCAGCAGCGTAGATGGATCTGGGTTCTCTAACTATGGCTACACCTTC. Amino acid sequence: CASSVDGSGFSNYGYTF.

The rearrangement links TRBV12-3 or TRBV12-4 to TRBJ2-7; a weak D match, TRBD1 (7 bases). V lost 5 bases and J 0 bases, leaving 14 bases between the germline ends. This CDR3 has 15 residues. The CDR3 spells CASSGGTASSYEQYF. CDR3 in DNA: TGTGCCAGCAGTGGCGGGACAGCATCCTCCTACGAGCAGTACTTC.

The chain carries TRBV27 and TRBJ2-3; D perhaps matches TRBD2 (5 bases). CDR1 is MNHEY and CDR2 is SMNVEV in the germline V gene (reference sequence). With 5 bases removed from V and 5 bases from J, the gap between germline ends came to 8 bases. This CDR3 is 12 amino acids long. The CDR3 reads CASSNRGDTQYF. The CDR3 bases are TGTGCCAGCAGTAACCGGGGAGATACGCAGTATTTT.

The V and J genes are TRBV9 and TRBJ2-5; D tentatively fits TRBD1 or TRBD2 (6 bases each). V lost 0 bases, J lost 5 bases, and 17 bases lay in between. The CDR3 covers 16 residues. In germline, CDR1 is SGDLS, CDR2 YYNGEE. The CDR3 sequence: CASSVGLSGAGETQYF. DNA for the CDR3: TGTGCCAGCAGCGTAGGTCTGTCGGGGGCCGGGGAGACCCAGTACTTC.

The V gene is TRBV12-3 or TRBV12-4, the J gene TRBJ2-1; perhaps TRBD1 as D (6 bases). V was cut by 3 bases and J by 3 bases, with 12 bases left in between. The length of the CDR3 is 15 residues. CDR3 coding DNA: TGTGCCAGCAGTTTCATCGGCAGGGGCTACAATGAGCAGTTCTTC. Translation gives CASSFIGRGYNEQFF.